The 27 T cell receptor beta chains listed next were all sequenced from one sample in a study of cytomegalovirus exposure and HLA in healthy donors. Primers: 60 Vbeta forward and 13 Jbeta reverse. Repertoires were generated with immunoSEQ multiplex PCR, while TCRdb's copy carries only in-frame clones and drops some. The sample has 150,000 to 200,000 clones; roughly 88% are singletons. The specimen was PBMCs. Receptor source: a young man in good health and CMV-seropositive.

This rearrangement joins TRBV29-1 to TRBJ2-5, with 7 positions matching TRBD1. Germline V gene lookup returns CDR1 SQVTM and CDR2 ANQGSEA. Unmatched junction bases numbered 13, after V lost 4 bases and J lost 2 bases. The length of the CDR3 is 16 residues. The CDR3 coding sequence is TGCAGCGTTGTGGGGACAGAGGGGTCGGTGCAAGAGACCCAGTACTTC. This translates into CSVVGTEGSVQETQYF.

The rearrangement links TRBV2 to TRBJ2-7; perhaps TRBD1 as D (5 bases). CDR3 length: 15 amino acids. Germline V CDR1 and CDR2: SNHLY, FYNNEI. V was trimmed by 6 bases and J by 4 bases, leaving 19 bases between them. This chain's CDR3 is CASRDTPSKSYEQYF. As DNA, the CDR3 is TGTGCCAGCAGGGACACACCCTCCAAATCATACGAGCAGTACTTC. Filled out from reference TRBV2 and TRBJ2-7, the complete variable domain reads EPEVTQTPSHQVTQMGQEVILRCVPISNHLYFYWYRQILGQKVEFLVSFYNNEISEKSEIFDDQFSVERPDGSNFTLKIRSTKLEDSAMYFCASRDTPSKSYEQYFGPGTRLTVT.

CDR3 coding DNA: TGTGCCAGTACTAGGCGGGGGCTGTTTGAAGCTTTCTTT. Amino acid sequence: CASTRRGLFEAFF. The chain employs TRBV19 and TRBJ1-1; possibly TRBD1 for D (6 bases). V was clipped by 7 bases and J by 7 bases, with 16 bases between them. The CDR3 is made up of 13 amino acids. Germline V gene sequence: CDR1 LNHDA, CDR2 SQIVND (reference sequence). Full variable domain (missing parts from reference TRBV19 and TRBJ1-1): DGGITQSPKYLFRKEGQNVTLSCEQNLNHDAMYWYRQDPGQGLRLIYYSQIVNDFQKGDIAEGYSVSREKKESFPLTVTSAQKNPTAFYLCASTRRGLFEAFFGQGTRLTVV.

V gene TRBV5-6 combines with J gene TRBJ2-5; the match to TRBD2 covers 7 bases. This CDR3 is 15 amino acids long. V lost 0 bases and J lost 2; bases outside the gene matches: 4. Germline CDR1 and CDR2: SGHDT and YYEEEE. The CDR3 protein is CASSLVTGGQETQYF. The CDR3 nucleotides read TGTGCCAGCAGCTTGGTGACGGGAGGTCAAGAGACCCAGTACTTC.

V and J are TRBV7-2 and TRBJ2-7; a weak D match, TRBD1 (5 bases). Trimming cost V 3 bases and J 1 base, with 22 bases left between them. This CDR3 has 18 amino acids. Germline CDR1 reads SGHTA; CDR2 reads FQGNSA. This CDR3 reads CASSFPLKGRVLSYEQYF. CDR3 in DNA: TGTGCCAGCAGCTTCCCGCTAAAGGGGCGCGTTCTGTCCTACGAGCAGTACTTC.

The CDR3 is CASGMDRYNQPQHF. CDR3 coding DNA: TGTGCTAGTGGCATGGACAGATACAATCAGCCCCAGCATTTT. V and J are TRBV12-5 and TRBJ1-5; tentative D call: TRBD1 (6 bases). V lost 6 bases and J 3 bases, leaving 12 bases between the germline ends. This CDR3 contains 14 residues. Germline values: CDR1 LGHNT, CDR2 FRNRAP.

V gene TRBV6-5 combines with J gene TRBJ1-2; D gene uncertain. CDR1 and CDR2 from the germline V gene are MNHEY and SVGAGI. V lost 6 bases, J lost 0 bases, and 14 bases lay in between. This CDR3 is 15 amino acids long. CDR3 nucleotide sequence: TGTGCCAGCAGGGCGGGTGGCCCAGCTAACTATGGCTACACCTTC. Encoded protein: CASRAGGPANYGYTF.

The chain couples TRBV18 to TRBJ1-2; maybe TRBD1 (5 bases). In germline, CDR1 is KGHSH, CDR2 LQKENI. CDR3 length equals 14 residues. Trimming cost V 3 bases and J 3 bases, with 11 bases left between them. The DNA of the CDR3 is TGTGCCAGCTCACCTACCGGGGGAGACTATGGCTACACCTTC. Encoded protein: CASSPTGGDYGYTF.

Judged by abundance, this clone is medium-sized. J is TRBJ1-4 and V is TRBV5-6; D is uncertain. V was cut by 6 bases and J by 8 bases, with 20 bases left in between. Germline lookup yields CDR1 SGHDT and CDR2 YYEEEE. CDR3 length: 15 residues. The CDR3, as DNA: TGTGCCAGCACCCGGGGTGGGGAACCAATGGAAAAACTGTTTTTT. The encoded protein is CASTRGGEPMEKLFF.

Comment on this clone: This specimen includes other DNA sequences encoding the same CDR3. The genes are TRBV9 and TRBJ2-5; possibly TRBD2 for D (6 bases). Deletions cut 2 bases from V and 5 bases from J, with 10 bases between. CDR3 length: 13 residues. Germline assignment: CDR1 SGDLS and CDR2 YYNGEE. The CDR3 spells CASSVGGRETQYF. CDR3 nucleotides: TGTGCCAGCAGCGTGGGGGGTCGGGAGACCCAGTACTTC.

The chain couples TRBV2 to TRBJ2-3; weak D call: TRBD1 (5 bases). Trimming left V 4 bases short and J 1 base short, with 18 bases between. From germline, CDR1 is SNHLY and CDR2 FYNNEI. CDR3 size: 17 residues. DNA for the CDR3: TGTGCCAGCAGTGTGTACCCAGGGTCAATACGCACAGATACGCAGTATTTT. This codes for CASSVYPGSIRTDTQYF.

This clone was seen a single time. The CDR3 DNA sequence: TGTGCCAGCAGTTACCTGGTAGGGACTGACTATGGCTACACCTTC. Translation: CASSYLVGTDYGYTF. The chain couples TRBV6-6 to TRBJ1-2; possible D gene TRBD1, 5 bases. CDR1 MNHNY and CDR2 SVGAGI come from the germline V gene (reference sequence). The CDR3 spans 15 residues. Trimming shortened V by 2 bases and J by 3 bases, and 13 bases separated the two germline ends.

The rearrangement joins TRBV7-9 to TRBJ1-2, with TRBD1 matching 7 bases. Unmatched junction bases numbered 11, after V lost 5 bases and J lost 8 bases. This CDR3 is built from 14 residues. Germline V gives CDR1 SEHNR, CDR2 FQNEAQ (reference sequence). The CDR3 loop reads CASSPDRASNGYTF. DNA for the CDR3: TGTGCCAGCAGCCCCGACAGGGCGTCTAACGGCTACACCTTC.

This chain connects TRBV25-1 to TRBJ1-2; perhaps TRBD1 as D (6 bases). The V gene lost 6 bases and the J gene lost 8 bases, with 16 bases spanning the gap. Germline V gene data show CDR1 as MGHDK and CDR2 as SYGVNS. The CDR3 is made up of 13 amino acids. Here the CDR3 reads CASRDSALGGYTF. The CDR3 DNA follows: TGTGCCAGCAGGGACAGCGCTTTGGGCGGCTACACCTTC.

The CDR3 nucleotides are TGTGCCAGCAGCTATCCGGGACAGGGCTCGGGCACTGAAGCTTTCTTT. It codes for CASSYPGQGSGTEAFF. The chain combines TRBV11-2 with TRBJ1-1; 9 nucleotides align to TRBD1. Germline values: CDR1 SGHAT, CDR2 FQNNGV. The CDR3 totals 16 residues. J lost 4 bases, V lost 4 bases, and 10 bases had no gene match.

Turning to this clone: Since a much larger clone is just one base distant, this may be a read error. The chain recombines TRBV6-6 with TRBJ2-5, with 10 positions matching TRBD1. TRBJ2-7 explains the end of the DNA better; the J call may be wrong. Germline CDR1 MNHNY, CDR2 SVGAGI (reference sequence). CDR3 size: 13 residues. This CDR3 reads CASRRTGGYEQYF. In DNA, the CDR3 is TGTGCCAGCAGGCGGACAGGGGGCTACGAGCAGTACTTC.

CDR3 in DNA: TGTGCCAGTAGTATAGGCCGGCGGAACTCTGGAAACACCATATATTTT. Protein product: CASSIGRRNSGNTIYF. The chain couples TRBV19 to TRBJ1-3; no firm D call. The germline gives CDR1 LNHDA, CDR2 SQIVND (reference sequence). CDR3 length equals 16 residues. V was cut by 1 base and J by 0 bases, with 10 bases left in between.

V and J are TRBV6-1 and TRBJ1-2, with no clear D. This CDR3 region has 8 residues. Germline V lookup: CDR1 MNHNS, CDR2 SASEGT. In DNA form, the CDR3 reads TGTGGCTTAGATGGCTACACCTTC. Its translation is CGLDGYTF.

This clone was counted a single time. CDR3 loop: CASSLDTSGYEQFF. In DNA form, the CDR3 reads TGCGCCAGCAGCTTGGATACCTCGGGGTATGAGCAGTTCTTC. The chain carries TRBV5-1 and TRBJ2-1; D might be TRBD2 (5 bases). CDR1 and CDR2 (germline): SGHRS, YFSETQ. The V gene lost 0 bases and the J gene lost 8 bases, with 12 bases spanning the gap. This CDR3 spans 14 amino acids.

This sequence joins TRBV5-1 and TRBJ2-3; 13 nucleotides align to TRBD2. This CDR3 comprises 14 residues. Unmatched junction bases numbered 3, after V lost 5 bases and J lost 6 bases. CDR1 is SGHRS, CDR2 YFSETQ, per germline. The CDR3 nucleotides read TGCGCCAGCAGACTAGCGGGGGGGCCGGATACGCAGTATTTT. This translates into CASRLAGGPDTQYF.

The genes are TRBV7-9 and TRBJ2-3; 10 bases fit TRBD1. CDR3 length: 15 residues. From germline, CDR1 is SEHNR and CDR2 FQNEAQ (reference sequence). V shed 5 bases, J shed 1 base, and the junction held 3 bases outside the gene matches. CDR3 in DNA: TGTGCCAGCAGCGCGGACAGGGGGGGCACAGATACGCAGTATTTT. It specifies CASSADRGGTDTQYF.

The J gene is TRBJ1-4, the V gene TRBV7-2; maybe TRBD1 (5 bases). CDR3 length: 14 residues. Per germline, CDR1 SGHTA and CDR2 FQGNSA. Trimming stripped 5 bases from V and 0 bases from J, with 7 bases between. Written as DNA, the CDR3 is TGTGCCAGCAGCCTGACAGCAACTAATGAAAAACTGTTTTTT. The encoded protein is CASSLTATNEKLFF.

The chain carries TRBV12-5 and TRBJ2-3; 13 bases are a match to TRBD2. V was clipped by 1 base and J by 3 bases; unmatched bases: 7. CDR1 and CDR2 (germline): LGHNT, FRNRAP. The CDR3 length is 18 residues. The CDR3 DNA follows: TGTGCTAGTGGTTTGGGACTAGCGGGGGGCCTTAGGACAGATACGCAGTATTTT. Amino acids: CASGLGLAGGLRTDTQYF.

This chain uses TRBV5-1 with TRBJ1-2; 7 bases are a match to TRBD1. The CDR3 totals 13 residues. Germline CDR1 reads SGHRS; CDR2 reads YFSETQ. Germline trimming cut 4 bases from V and 5 bases from J; bases unmatched to any gene: 5. CDR3 DNA sequence: TGCGCCAGCAGCACCGGGACAGAGTATGGCTACACCTTC. Translated: CASSTGTEYGYTF.

V usage is TRBV27 and J usage is TRBJ2-1; the match to TRBD1 covers 8 bases. V dropped 3 bases and J dropped 5; count of bases not matched to a gene: 9. Germline lookup yields CDR1 MNHEY and CDR2 SMNVEV (reference sequence). The CDR3 sequence is 16 residues long. CDR3: CASSFLAAGGHNEQFF. The CDR3 nucleotides read TGTGCCAGCAGTTTCCTTGCGGCAGGGGGCCACAATGAGCAGTTCTTC.

J is TRBJ1-5 and V is TRBV6-5; the match to TRBD1 covers 7 bases. CDR3 size: 15 residues. Per the germline V gene, CDR1 is MNHEY and CDR2 is SVGAGI. With 6 bases clipped from V and 5 bases from J, the junction kept 10 bases outside the gene matches. CDR3 in amino acids: CASRRTGGVDQPQHF. CDR3 sequence (DNA): TGTGCCAGCAGGCGGACAGGTGGAGTGGATCAGCCCCAGCATTTT.

This chain joins TRBV7-3 and TRBJ2-7; D perhaps matches TRBD2 (6 bases). The length of the CDR3 is 17 residues. V shed 0 bases and J shed 3 bases, with 18 bases lying between them. The germline V gene has CDR1 SGHTA and CDR2 FQGTGA. CDR3 residues: CASSLTGTTGLGYEQYF. The CDR3 DNA follows: TGTGCCAGCAGCTTAACAGGTACCACGGGACTGGGCTACGAGCAGTACTTC. The variable domain in full, with the rest retrieved from reference TRBV7-3 and TRBJ2-7, is GAGVSQTPSNKVTEKGKYVELRCDPISGHTALYWYRQSLGQGPEFLIYFQGTGAADDSGLPNDRFFAVRPEGSVSTLKIQRTERGDSAVYLCASSLTGTTGLGYEQYFGPGTRLTVT.